This TCR beta chain was identified during a study of cytomegalovirus exposure and HLA in healthy donors. Points from the study as a whole: Whilst most TCR sequences proved rare, a subset of public TCRs occurred across many donors.

The CDR3 contains 14 residues. V was pared by 5 bases and J by 8 bases, with 4 bases of the junction left unmatched. CDR1 SEHNR and CDR2 FQNEAQ come from the germline V gene (reference sequence). PCR primers comprised 60 Vbeta and 13 Jbeta primers. TCRdb's table, derived via immunoSEQ multiplex PCR, lists solely in-frame clones and lacks some. The data show around 180,000 clones, roughly 80% seen once. As for this clone: Antigen specificity is unknown.

V and J are TRBV7-9 and TRBJ2-1; 12 positions match TRBD2. Sequencing was carried out using PBMCs. The sequence derives from a male donor in good health and CMV-seronegative. CDR3 sequence: CASSPSGRAYEQFF. CDR3 in DNA: TGTGCCAGCAGCCCTAGCGGGAGGGCCTATGAGCAGTTCTTC.